The 5 T cell receptor beta chains below come from one sample, sequenced in a study of T cell repertoires in cytomegalovirus infection. Each CDR3 protein gets one entry after TCRdb re-called the reads with MiXCR. The profile shows approximately 990,000 distinct CDR3 sequences, approximately 32% of them singletons. What these receptors recognize is not known. The specimen was cultured CD8+ T cells from PBMCs, collected from culture after CMV antigen stimulation. The receptors here all came from a human donor in good health (CMV status not recorded). Some clones in this sample may be carry-over from other donors' samples.

There are a few counts of this clonotype. The chain employs TRBV6-5 and TRBJ1-1; D is uncertain. This CDR3 has 11 amino acids. Germline loops: CDR1 MNHEY, CDR2 SVGAGI. Trimming took 10 bases from V and 10 from J, leaving 16 bases between them. The CDR3 loop is CATKTGARAFF. CDR3 in DNA: TGTGCCACCAAAACGGGCGCTCGAGCTTTCTTT.

The V gene is TRBV4-1, the J gene TRBJ2-2, with TRBD2 matching 15 bases. Germline CDR1 MGHRA, CDR2 YSYEKL. The CDR3 is 19 amino acids. The J segment lost 5 bases and the V segment lost 3 bases, leaving 10 bases of the junction unmatched. CDR3 in amino acids: CASSHRTSGGALDTGELFF. The DNA of the CDR3 is TGCGCCAGCAGCCATCGGACTAGCGGGGGGGCACTTGATACCGGGGAGCTGTTTTTT.

This clonotype was counted a few times. This rearrangement joins TRBV2 to TRBJ2-2; D might be TRBD1 or TRBD2, each matching 5 bases. The germline V gene has CDR1 SNHLY and CDR2 FYNNEI. V lost 7 bases and J lost 4, with 10 bases in between. This CDR3 is 13 amino acids long. CDR3 amino acids: CASMGRSTGELFF. The CDR3 DNA sequence: TGTGCCAGCATGGGACGGAGCACCGGGGAGCTGTTTTTT.

This clonotype has only a few counts. This sequence joins TRBV6-2 or TRBV6-3 and TRBJ2-5; maybe TRBD1 (6 bases). Germline V CDR1 and CDR2: MNHEY, SVGEGT. This CDR3 is built from 15 residues. The V end was cut by 4 bases, the J end by 5 bases, with 17 bases between. CDR3 DNA: TGTGCCAGCAGTTCAGGGGCACAAGATGGGGAGACCCAGTACTTC. This encodes CASSSGAQDGETQYF.

This clonotype was counted between two and nine times. V and J are TRBV28 and TRBJ2-5, with TRBD1 matching over 9 bases. CDR1 is MDHEN and CDR2 is SYDVKM in the germline V gene. Trimming took 4 bases from V and 5 from J; bases not matched to a gene: 11. The length of the CDR3 is 16 residues. CDR3 in amino acids: CASSSMIRDREETQYF. The CDR3 DNA follows: TGTGCCAGCAGTTCTATGATCCGGGACAGGGAGGAGACCCAGTACTTC.